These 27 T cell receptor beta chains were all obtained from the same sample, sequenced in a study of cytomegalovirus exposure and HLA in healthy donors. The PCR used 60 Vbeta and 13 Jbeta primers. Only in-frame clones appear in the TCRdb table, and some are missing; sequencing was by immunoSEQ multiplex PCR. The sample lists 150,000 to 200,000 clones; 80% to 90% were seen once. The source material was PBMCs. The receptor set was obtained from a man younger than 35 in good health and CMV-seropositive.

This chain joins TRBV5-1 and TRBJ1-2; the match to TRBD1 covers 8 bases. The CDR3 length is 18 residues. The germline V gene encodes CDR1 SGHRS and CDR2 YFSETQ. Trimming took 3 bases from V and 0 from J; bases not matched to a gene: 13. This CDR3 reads CASSYKTGATVANYGYTF. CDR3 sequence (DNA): TGCGCCAGCAGCTACAAGACAGGGGCAACGGTAGCTAACTATGGCTACACCTTC.

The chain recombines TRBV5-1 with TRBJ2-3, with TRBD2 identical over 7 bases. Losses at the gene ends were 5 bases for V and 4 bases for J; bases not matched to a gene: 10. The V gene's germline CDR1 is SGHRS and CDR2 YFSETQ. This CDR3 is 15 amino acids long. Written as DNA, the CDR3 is TGCGCCAGCAGAGGGTGGGAGCGGGGATCAGATACGCAGTATTTT. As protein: CASRGWERGSDTQYF. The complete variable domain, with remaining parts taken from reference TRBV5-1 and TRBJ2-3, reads KAGVTQTPRYLIKTRGQQVTLSCSPISGHRSVSWYQQTPGQGLQFLFEYFSETQRNKGNFPGRFSGRQFSNSRSEMNVSTLELGDSALYLCASRGWERGSDTQYFGPGTRLTVL.

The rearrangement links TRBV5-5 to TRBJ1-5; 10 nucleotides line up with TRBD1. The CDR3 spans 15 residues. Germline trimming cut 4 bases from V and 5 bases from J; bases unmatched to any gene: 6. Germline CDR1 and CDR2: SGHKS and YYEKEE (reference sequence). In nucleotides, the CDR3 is TGTGCCAGCAGCCGGGACAGGGGTAGTGATCAGCCCCAGCATTTT. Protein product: CASSRDRGSDQPQHF.

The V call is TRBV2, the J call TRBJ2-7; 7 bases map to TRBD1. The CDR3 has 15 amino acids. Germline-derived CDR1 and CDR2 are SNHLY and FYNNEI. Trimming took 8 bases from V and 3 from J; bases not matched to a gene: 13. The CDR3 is CASDVRGQELYEQYF. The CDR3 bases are TGTGCCAGCGACGTTCGAGGACAGGAGCTCTACGAGCAGTACTTC.

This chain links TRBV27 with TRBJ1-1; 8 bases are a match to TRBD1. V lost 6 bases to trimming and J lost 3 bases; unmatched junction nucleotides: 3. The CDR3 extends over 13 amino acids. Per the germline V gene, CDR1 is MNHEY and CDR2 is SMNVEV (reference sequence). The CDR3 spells CASSRGRYTEAFF. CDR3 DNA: TGTGCCAGCAGCAGGGGGCGATACACTGAAGCTTTCTTT.

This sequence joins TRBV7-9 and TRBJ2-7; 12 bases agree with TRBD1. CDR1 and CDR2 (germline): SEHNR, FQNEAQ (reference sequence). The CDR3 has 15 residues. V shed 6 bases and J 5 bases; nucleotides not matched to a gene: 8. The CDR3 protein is CASRQSGTGGHEQYF. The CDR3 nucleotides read TGTGCCAGCAGGCAATCCGGGACAGGGGGCCACGAGCAGTACTTC.

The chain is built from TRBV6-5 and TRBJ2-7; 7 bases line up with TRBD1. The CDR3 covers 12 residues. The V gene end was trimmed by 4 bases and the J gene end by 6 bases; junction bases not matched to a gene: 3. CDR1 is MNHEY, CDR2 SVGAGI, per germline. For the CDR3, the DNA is TGTGCCAGCAGTTCGACAGGGCTCGAGCAGTACTTC. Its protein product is CASSSTGLEQYF.

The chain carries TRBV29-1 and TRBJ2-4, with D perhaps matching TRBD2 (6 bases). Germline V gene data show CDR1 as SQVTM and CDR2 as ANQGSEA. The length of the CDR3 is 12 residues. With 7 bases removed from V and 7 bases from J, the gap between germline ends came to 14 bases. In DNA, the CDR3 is TGCAGCGCAGAGGGAGGAGAGAACATTCAGTACTTC. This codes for CSAEGGENIQYF.

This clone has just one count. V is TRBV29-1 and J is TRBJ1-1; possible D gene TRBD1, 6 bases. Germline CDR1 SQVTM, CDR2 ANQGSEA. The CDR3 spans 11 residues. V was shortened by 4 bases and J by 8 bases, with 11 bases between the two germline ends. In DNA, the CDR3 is TGCAGCGTTGCGGGGGGGCTGGAAGCTTTCTTT. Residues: CSVAGGLEAFF.

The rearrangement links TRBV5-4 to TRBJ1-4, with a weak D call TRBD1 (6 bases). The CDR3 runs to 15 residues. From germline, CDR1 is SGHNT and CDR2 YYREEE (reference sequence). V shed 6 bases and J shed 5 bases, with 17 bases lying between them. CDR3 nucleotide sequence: TGTGCCAGCAACAAGCCAGGGGTTGAAAATGAAAAACTGTTTTTT. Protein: CASNKPGVENEKLFF.

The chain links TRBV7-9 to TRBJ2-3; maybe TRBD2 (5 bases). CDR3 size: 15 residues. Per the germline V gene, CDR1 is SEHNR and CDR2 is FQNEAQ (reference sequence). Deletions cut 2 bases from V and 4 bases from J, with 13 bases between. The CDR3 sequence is CASSLILGSADTQYF. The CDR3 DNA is TGTGCCAGCAGCTTAATTCTAGGGAGCGCAGATACGCAGTATTTT.

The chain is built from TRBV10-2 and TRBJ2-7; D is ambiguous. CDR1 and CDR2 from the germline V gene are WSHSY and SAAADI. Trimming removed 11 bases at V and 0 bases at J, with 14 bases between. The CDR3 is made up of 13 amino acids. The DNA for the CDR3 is TGCGCCGCCCGCGGCCTGGGCTCCTACGAGCAGTACTTC. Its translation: CAARGLGSYEQYF.

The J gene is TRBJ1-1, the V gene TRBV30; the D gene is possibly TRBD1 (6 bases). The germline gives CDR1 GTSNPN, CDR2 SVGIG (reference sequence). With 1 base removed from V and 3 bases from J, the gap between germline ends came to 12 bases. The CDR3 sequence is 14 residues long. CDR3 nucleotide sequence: TGTGCCTGGAGTGGGTCTGGGGGCTACACTGAAGCTTTCTTT. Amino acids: CAWSGSGGYTEAFF.

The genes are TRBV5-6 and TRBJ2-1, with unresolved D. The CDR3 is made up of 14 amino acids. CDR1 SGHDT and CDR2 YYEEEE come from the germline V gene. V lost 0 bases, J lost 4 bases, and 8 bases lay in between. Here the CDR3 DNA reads TGTGCCAGCAGCTTGGCAGGTTCTTACAATGAGCAGTTCTTC. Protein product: CASSLAGSYNEQFF. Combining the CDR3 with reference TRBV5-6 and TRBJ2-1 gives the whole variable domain DAGVTQSPTHLIKTRGQQVTLRCSPKSGHDTVSWYQQALGQGPQFIFQYYEEEERQRGNFPDRFSGHQFPNYSSELNVNALLLGDSALYLCASSLAGSYNEQFFGPGTRLTVL.

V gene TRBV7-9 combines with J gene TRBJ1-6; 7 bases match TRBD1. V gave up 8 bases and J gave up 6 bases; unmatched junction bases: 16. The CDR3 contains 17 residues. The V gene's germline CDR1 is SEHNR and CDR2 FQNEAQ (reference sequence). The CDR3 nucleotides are TGTGCCAGCGCCCCAGGGGGACTTGTAGTTCCTAATTCACCCCTCCACTTT. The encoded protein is CASAPGGLVVPNSPLHF.

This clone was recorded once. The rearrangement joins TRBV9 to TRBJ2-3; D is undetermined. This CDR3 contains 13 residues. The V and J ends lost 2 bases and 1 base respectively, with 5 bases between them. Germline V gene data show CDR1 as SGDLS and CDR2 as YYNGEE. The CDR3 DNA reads TGTGCCAGCAGCGTTGCGGGCACAGATACGCAGTATTTT. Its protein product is CASSVAGTDTQYF.

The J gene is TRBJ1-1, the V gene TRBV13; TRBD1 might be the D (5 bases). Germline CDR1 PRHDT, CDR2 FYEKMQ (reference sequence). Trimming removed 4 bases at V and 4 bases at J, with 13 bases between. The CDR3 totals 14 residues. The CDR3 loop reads CASSWGPGGTEAFF. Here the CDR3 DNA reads TGTGCCAGCAGCTGGGGCCCCGGGGGCACTGAAGCTTTCTTT.

The CDR3 nucleotides are TGTGCCAGCAGCGTCGGACAGGGGGCAGTTACGCAGTATTTT. It specifies CASSVGQGAVTQYF. The chain recombines TRBV5-6 with TRBJ2-3; 11 bases map to TRBD1. The CDR3 covers 14 residues. From germline, CDR1 is SGHDT and CDR2 YYEEEE. The junction had 6 bases not matched to a gene; V was cut back by 4 bases and J by 8 bases.

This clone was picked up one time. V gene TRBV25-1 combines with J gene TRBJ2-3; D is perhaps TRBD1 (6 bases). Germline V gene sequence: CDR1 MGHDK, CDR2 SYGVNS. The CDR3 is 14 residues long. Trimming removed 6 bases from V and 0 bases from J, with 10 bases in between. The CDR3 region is CASSHRVSTDTQYF. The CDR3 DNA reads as TGTGCCAGCAGCCACAGGGTGAGCACAGATACGCAGTATTTT.

The CDR3 is CASSLEGSGNTIYF. The CDR3 region has the DNA TGTGCCAGCAGCTTAGAGGGTTCTGGAAACACCATATATTTT. This chain joins TRBV5-4 and TRBJ1-3; D is unclear. The CDR3 consists of 14 residues. The V gene's germline CDR1 is SGHNT and CDR2 YYREEE (reference sequence). Trimming took 2 bases from V and 1 from J, leaving 7 bases between them. The full variable domain, completed using reference TRBV5-4 and TRBJ1-3, is ETGVTQSPTHLIKTRGQQVTLRCSSQSGHNTVSWYQQALGQGPQFIFQYYREEENGRGNFPPRFSGLQFPNYSSELNVNALELDDSALYLCASSLEGSGNTIYFGEGSWLTVV.

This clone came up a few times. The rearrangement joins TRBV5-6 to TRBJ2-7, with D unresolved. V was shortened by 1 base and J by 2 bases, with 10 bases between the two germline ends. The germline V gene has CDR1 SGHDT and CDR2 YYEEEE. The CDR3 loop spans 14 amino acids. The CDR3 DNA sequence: TGTGCCAGCAGCTTGACATCAGTGACCTACGAGCAGTACTTC. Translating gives CASSLTSVTYEQYF.

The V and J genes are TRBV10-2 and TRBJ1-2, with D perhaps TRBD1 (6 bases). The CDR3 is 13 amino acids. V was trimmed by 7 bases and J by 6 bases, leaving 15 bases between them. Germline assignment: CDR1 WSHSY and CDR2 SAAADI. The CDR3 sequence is CASTEPDRNGYTF. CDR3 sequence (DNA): TGCGCCAGCACCGAACCAGACAGGAATGGCTACACCTTC.

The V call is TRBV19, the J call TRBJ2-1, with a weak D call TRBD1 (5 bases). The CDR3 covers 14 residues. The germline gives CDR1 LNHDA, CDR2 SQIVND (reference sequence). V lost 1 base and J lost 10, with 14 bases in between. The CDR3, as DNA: TGTGCCAGTAGTATAGTAGCAGTTGGGGCAGAGCAGTTCTTC. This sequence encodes CASSIVAVGAEQFF.

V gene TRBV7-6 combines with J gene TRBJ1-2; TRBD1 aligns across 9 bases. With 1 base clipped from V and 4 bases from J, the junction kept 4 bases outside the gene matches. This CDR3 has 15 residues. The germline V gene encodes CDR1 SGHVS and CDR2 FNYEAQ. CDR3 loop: CASSLGGTGSYGYTF. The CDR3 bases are TGTGCCAGCAGCTTAGGAGGGACAGGGAGCTATGGCTACACCTTC.

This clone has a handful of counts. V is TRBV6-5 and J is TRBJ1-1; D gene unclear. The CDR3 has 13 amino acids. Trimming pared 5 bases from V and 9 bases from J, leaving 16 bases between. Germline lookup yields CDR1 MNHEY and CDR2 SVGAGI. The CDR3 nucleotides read TGTGCCAGCAGTCTGGACCGCGGGAACAAAGCTTTCTTT. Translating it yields CASSLDRGNKAFF.

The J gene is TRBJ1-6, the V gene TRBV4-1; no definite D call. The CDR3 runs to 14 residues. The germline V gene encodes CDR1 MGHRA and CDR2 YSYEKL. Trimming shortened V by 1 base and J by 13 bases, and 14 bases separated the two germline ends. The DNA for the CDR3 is TGCGCCAGCAGCCAAGGGGCCTTCAGCGGGCCCCTCCACTTT. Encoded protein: CASSQGAFSGPLHF.

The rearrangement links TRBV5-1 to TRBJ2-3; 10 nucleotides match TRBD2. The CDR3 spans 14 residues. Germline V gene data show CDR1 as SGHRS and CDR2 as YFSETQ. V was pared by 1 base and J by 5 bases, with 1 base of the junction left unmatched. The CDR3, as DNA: TGCGCCAGCAGCTTGCCTAGCGGGGGAGATACGCAGTATTTT. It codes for CASSLPSGGDTQYF. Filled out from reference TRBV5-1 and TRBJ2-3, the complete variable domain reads KAGVTQTPRYLIKTRGQQVTLSCSPISGHRSVSWYQQTPGQGLQFLFEYFSETQRNKGNFPGRFSGRQFSNSRSEMNVSTLELGDSALYLCASSLPSGGDTQYFGPGTRLTVL.